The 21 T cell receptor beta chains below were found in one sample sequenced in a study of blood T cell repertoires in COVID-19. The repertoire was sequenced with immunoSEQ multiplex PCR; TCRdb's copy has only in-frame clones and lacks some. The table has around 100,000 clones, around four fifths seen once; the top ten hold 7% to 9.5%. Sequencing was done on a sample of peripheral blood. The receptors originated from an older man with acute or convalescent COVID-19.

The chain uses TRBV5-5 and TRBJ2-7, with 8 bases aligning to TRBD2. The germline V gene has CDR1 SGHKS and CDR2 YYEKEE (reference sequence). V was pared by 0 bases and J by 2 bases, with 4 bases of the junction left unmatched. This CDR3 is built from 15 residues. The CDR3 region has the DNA TGTGCCAGCAGCTTGGAACAGCGGGGGACCTACGAGCAGTACTTC. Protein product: CASSLEQRGTYEQYF. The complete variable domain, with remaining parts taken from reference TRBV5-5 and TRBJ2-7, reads DAGVTQSPTHLIKTRGQQVTLRCSPISGHKSVSWYQQVLGQGPQFIFQYYEKEERGRGNFPDRFSARQFPNYSSELNVNALLLGDSALYLCASSLEQRGTYEQYFGPGTRLTVT.

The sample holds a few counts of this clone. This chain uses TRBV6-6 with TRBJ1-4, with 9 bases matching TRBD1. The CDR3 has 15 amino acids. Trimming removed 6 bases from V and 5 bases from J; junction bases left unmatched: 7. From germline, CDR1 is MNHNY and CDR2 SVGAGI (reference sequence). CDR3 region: CASRGQGGGNEKLFF. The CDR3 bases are TGTGCCAGCAGGGGACAGGGTGGGGGCAATGAAAAACTGTTTTTT.

The CDR3 is CASSVGGAGGWNEQFF. The CDR3 nucleotides are TGTGCCAGCAGCGTAGGGGGAGCGGGAGGGTGGAATGAGCAGTTCTTC. The V and J genes are TRBV9 and TRBJ2-1; the match to TRBD2 covers 10 bases. After removal of 0 bases from V and 7 bases from J, the junction contained 7 bases not matched to a gene. The CDR3 loop spans 16 amino acids. Germline lookup yields CDR1 SGDLS and CDR2 YYNGEE.

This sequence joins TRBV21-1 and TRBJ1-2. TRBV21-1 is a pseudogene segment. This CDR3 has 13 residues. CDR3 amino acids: CASSPLGMGGYTF. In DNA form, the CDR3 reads TGTGCCAGCAGCCCCCTCGGGATGGGGGGCTACACCTTC.

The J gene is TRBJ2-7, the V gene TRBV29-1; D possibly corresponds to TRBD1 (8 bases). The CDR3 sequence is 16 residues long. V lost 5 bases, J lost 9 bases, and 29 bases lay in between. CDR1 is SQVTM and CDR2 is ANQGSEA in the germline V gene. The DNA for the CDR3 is TGCAGCGTTAAGGACAGGGAAGATCCTCGAGGGAGGGGGCAGTACTTC. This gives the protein CSVKDREDPRGRGQYF.

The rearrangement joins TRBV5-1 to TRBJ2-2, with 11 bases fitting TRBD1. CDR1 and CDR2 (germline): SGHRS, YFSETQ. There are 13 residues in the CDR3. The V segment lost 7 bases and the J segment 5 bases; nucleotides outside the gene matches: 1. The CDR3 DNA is TGCGCCAGCCGGGACAGGGGGACCGGGGAGCTGTTTTTT. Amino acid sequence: CASRDRGTGELFF. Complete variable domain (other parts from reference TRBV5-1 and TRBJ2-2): KAGVTQTPRYLIKTRGQQVTLSCSPISGHRSVSWYQQTPGQGLQFLFEYFSETQRNKGNFPGRFSGRQFSNSRSEMNVSTLELGDSALYLCASRDRGTGELFFGEGSRLTVL.

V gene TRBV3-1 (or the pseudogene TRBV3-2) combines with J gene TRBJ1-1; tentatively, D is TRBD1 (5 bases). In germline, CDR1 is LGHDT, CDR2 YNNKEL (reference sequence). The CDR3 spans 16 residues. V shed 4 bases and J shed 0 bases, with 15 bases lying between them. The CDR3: CASSRTQGKMNTEAFF. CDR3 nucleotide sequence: TGTGCCAGCAGCCGCACGCAGGGTAAGATGAACACTGAAGCTTTCTTT.

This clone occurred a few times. The CDR3 reads CATSRDQSALHF. In DNA form, the CDR3 reads TGTGCCACCAGCAGAGATCAATCGGCCCTCCACTTT. This rearrangement joins TRBV15 to TRBJ1-6, with no clear D. This CDR3 region has 12 residues. Germline CDR1 LNHNV, CDR2 YYDKDF (reference sequence). The V end lost 0 bases, the J end lost 14 bases, and 8 bases lay between the germline ends.

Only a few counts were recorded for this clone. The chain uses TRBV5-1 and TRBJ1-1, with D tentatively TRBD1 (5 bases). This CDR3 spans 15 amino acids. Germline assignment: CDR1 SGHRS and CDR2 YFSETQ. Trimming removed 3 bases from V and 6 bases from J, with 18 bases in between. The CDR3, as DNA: TGCGCCAGCAGCTATGGAGGGCAGTGGGGGGCTGAAGCTTTCTTT. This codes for CASSYGGQWGAEAFF.

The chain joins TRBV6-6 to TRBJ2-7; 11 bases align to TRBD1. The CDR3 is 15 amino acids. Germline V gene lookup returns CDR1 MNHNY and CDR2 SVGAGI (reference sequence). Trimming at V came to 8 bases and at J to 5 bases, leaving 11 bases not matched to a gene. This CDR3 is CASVERDRGAHEQYF. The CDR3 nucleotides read TGTGCCAGCGTCGAACGGGACAGGGGGGCCCACGAGCAGTACTTC.

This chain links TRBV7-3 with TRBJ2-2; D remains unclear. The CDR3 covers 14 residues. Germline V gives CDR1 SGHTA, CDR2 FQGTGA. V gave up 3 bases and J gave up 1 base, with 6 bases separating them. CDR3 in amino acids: CASSLNRNTGELFF. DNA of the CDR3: TGTGCCAGCAGCTTGAACAGGAACACCGGGGAGCTGTTTTTT.

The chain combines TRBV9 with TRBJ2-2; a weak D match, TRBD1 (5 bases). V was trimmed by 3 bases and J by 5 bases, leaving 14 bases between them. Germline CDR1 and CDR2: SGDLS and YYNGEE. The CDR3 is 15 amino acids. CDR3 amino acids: CASSARQLRTGELFF. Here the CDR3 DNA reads TGTGCCAGCAGCGCCCGACAGCTTCGGACCGGGGAGCTGTTTTTT.

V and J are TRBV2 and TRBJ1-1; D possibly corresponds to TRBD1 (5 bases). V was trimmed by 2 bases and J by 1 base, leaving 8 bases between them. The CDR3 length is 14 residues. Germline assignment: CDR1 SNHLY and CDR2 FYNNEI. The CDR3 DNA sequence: TGTGCCAGCAGTGAAAGACAGACGAACACTGAAGCTTTCTTT. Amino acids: CASSERQTNTEAFF.

The CDR3 coding sequence is TGTGCCAGCAGAGATCGGACAGGGAACACTGAAGCTTTCTTT. Its protein product is CASRDRTGNTEAFF. The chain recombines TRBV6-5 with TRBJ1-1; TRBD1 aligns across 7 bases. Germline V gene lookup returns CDR1 MNHEY and CDR2 SVGAGI. The CDR3 consists of 14 residues. The J segment lost 1 base and the V segment lost 6 bases, leaving 5 bases of the junction unmatched.

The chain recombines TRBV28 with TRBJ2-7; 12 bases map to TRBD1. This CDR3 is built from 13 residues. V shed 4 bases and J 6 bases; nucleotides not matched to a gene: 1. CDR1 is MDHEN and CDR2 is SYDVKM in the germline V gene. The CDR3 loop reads CASSWGQGAEQYF. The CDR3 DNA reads TGTGCCAGCAGTTGGGGACAGGGGGCCGAGCAGTACTTC.

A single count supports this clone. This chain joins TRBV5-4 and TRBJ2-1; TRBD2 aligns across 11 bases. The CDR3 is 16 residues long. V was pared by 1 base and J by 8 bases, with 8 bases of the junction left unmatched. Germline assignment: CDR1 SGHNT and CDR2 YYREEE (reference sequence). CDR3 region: CASSLRLAGGGDEQFF. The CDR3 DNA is TGTGCCAGCAGCTTGAGGCTAGCGGGGGGAGGCGATGAGCAGTTCTTC.

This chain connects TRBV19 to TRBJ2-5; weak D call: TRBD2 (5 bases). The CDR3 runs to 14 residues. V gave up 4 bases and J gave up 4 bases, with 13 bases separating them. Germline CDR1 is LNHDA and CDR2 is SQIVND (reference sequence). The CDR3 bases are TGTGCCAGTAGTAGTCTGCGGGTCGGAGAGACCCAGTACTTC. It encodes CASSSLRVGETQYF.

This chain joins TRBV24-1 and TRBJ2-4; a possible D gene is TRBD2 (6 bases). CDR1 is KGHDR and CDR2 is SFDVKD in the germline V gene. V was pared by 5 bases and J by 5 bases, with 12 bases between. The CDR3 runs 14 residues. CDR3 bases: TGTGCCACCAGTGCGCGGGGTGGGGAAAACATTCAGTACTTC. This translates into CATSARGGENIQYF.

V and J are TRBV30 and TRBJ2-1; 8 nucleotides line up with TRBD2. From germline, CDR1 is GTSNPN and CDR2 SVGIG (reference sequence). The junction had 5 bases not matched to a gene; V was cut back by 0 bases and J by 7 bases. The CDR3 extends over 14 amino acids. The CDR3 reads CAWSVGLVRNEQFF. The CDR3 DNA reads TGTGCCTGGAGTGTGGGACTAGTCAGAAATGAGCAGTTCTTC.

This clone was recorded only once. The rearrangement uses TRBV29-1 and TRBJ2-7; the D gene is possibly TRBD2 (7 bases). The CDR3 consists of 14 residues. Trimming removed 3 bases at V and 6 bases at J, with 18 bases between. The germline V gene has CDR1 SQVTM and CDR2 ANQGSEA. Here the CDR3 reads CSVDSGMGGLEQYF. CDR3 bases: TGCAGCGTTGATTCCGGGATGGGGGGGCTCGAGCAGTACTTC.

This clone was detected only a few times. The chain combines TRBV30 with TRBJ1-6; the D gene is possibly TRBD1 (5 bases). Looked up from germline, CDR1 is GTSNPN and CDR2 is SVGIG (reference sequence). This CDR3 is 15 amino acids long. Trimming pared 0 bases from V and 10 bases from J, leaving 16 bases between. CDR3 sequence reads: CAWSVPGTGASPLHF. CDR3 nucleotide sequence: TGTGCCTGGAGTGTCCCCGGGACGGGAGCATCACCCCTCCACTTT.